The present T cell receptor beta chain was sequenced within a study of T cell changes during pregnancy in multiple sclerosis. The repertoire was sequenced with immunoSEQ multiplex PCR; TCRdb's copy has only in-frame clones and lacks some. The data hold 73,000 or so clones, with about nine tenths observed a single time. The starting material was peripheral blood, obtained after pregnancy. The origin of this receptor is a female donor in good health, enrolled as a control in a pregnancy study.

The CDR3 DNA reads TGTGCCAGCAGTTTAGGGGGAGGGACCTACGAGCAGTACTTC. This codes for CASSLGGGTYEQYF. The chain recombines TRBV27 with TRBJ2-7, with TRBD2 identical over 7 bases. Looked up from germline, CDR1 is MNHEY and CDR2 is SMNVEV (reference sequence). Trimming cost V 2 bases and J 2 bases; bases outside gene matches: 3. The CDR3 consists of 14 residues.